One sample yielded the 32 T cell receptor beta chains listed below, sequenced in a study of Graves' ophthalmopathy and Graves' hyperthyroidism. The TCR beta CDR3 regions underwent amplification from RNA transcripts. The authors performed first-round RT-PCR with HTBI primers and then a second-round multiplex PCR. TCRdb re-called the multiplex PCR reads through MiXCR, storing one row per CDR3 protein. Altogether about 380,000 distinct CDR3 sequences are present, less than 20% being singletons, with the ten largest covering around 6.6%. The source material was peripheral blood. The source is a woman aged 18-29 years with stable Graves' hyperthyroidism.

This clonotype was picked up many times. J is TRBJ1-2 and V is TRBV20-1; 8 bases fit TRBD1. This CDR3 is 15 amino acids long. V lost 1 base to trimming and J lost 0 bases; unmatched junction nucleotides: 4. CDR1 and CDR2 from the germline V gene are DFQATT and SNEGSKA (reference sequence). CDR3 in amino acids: CSARVRTGPNYGYTF. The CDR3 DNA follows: TGCAGTGCTAGAGTCCGGACAGGGCCTAACTATGGCTACACCTTC.

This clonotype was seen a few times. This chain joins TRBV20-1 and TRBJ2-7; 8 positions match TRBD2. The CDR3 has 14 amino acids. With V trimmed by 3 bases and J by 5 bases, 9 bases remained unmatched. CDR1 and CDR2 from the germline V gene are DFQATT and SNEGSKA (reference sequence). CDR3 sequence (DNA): TGCAGTGCTAGGTCCCCGGGGGGGAGTAACGAGCAGTACTTC. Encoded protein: CSARSPGGSNEQYF.

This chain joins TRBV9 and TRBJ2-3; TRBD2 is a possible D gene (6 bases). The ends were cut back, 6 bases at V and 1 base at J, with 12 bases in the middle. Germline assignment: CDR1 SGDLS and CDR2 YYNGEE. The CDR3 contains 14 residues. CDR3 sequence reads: CASTGGLRTDTQYF. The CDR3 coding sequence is TGTGCCAGCACCGGGGGACTTCGCACAGATACGCAGTATTTT.

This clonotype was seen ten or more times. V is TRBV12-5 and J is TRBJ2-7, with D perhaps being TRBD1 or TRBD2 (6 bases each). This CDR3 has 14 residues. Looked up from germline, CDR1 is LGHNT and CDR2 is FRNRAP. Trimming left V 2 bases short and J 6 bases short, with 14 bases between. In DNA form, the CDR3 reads TGTGCTAGTGGTTTGCTAACAGGGAGGAGCGAGCAGTACTTC. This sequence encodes CASGLLTGRSEQYF.

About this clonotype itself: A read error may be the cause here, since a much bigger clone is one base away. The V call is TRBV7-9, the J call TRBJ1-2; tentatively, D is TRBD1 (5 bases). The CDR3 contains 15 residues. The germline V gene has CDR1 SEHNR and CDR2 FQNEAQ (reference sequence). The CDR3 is CANSRPLGERDGYTF. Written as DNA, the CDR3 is TGTGCCAACAGCCGCCCCCTAGGGGAGAGAGATGGCTACACCTTC.

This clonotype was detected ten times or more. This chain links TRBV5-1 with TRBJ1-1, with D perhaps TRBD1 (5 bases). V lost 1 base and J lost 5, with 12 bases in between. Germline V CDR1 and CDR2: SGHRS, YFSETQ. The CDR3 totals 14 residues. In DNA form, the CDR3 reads TGCGCCAGCAGCTTGCCTGGGGCAAGTACTGAAGCTTTCTTT. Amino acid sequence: CASSLPGASTEAFF.

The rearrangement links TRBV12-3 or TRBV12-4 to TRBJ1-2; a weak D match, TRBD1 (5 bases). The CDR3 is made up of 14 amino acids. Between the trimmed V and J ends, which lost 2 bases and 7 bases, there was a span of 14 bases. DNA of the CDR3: TGTGCCAGCAGTTTATTGTCAGGGCTGCGTGGCTACACCTTC. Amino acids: CASSLLSGLRGYTF.

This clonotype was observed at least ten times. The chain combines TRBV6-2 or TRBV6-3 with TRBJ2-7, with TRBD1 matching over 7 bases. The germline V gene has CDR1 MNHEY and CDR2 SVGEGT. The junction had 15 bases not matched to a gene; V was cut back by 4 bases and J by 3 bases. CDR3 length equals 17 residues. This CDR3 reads CASSLGRQGPRGYEQYF. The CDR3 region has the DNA TGTGCCAGCAGTTTAGGGAGACAGGGCCCTCGGGGCTACGAGCAGTACTTC.

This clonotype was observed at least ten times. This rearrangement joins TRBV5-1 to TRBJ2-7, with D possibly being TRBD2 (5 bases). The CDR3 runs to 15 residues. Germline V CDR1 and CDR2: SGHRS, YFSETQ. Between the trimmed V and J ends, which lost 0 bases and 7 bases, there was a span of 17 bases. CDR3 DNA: TGCGCCAGCAGCTTGGAGAGAGGGTATCGGGAAGAGCAGTACTTC. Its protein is CASSLERGYREEQYF.

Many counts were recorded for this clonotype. This CDR3 is CASSPPGSDYGYTF. The CDR3, as DNA: TGTGCCAGCAGCCCTCCCGGCAGTGACTATGGCTACACCTTC. J is TRBJ1-2 and V is TRBV7-2; D unresolved. The CDR3 runs to 14 residues. Trimming left V 5 bases short and J 3 bases short, with 13 bases between. CDR1 is SGHTA and CDR2 is FQGNSA in the germline V gene.

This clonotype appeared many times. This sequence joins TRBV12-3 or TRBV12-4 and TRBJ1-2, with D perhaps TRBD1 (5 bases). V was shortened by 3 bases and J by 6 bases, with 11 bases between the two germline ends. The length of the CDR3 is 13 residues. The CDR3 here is CASSLGGDNGYTF. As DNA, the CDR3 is TGTGCCAGCAGTTTGGGGGGGGATAATGGCTACACCTTC.

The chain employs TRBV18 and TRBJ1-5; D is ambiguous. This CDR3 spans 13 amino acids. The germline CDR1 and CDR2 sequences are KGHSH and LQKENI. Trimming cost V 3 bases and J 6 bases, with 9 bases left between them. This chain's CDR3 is CASSPGFVQPQHF. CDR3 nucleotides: TGTGCCAGCTCACCGGGTTTCGTTCAGCCCCAGCATTTT. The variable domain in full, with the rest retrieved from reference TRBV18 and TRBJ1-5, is NAGVMQNPRHLVRRRGQEARLRCSPMKGHSHVYWYRQLPEEGLKFMVYLQKENIIDESGMPKERFSAEFPKEGPSILRIQQVVRGDSAAYFCASSPGFVQPQHFGDGTRLSIL.

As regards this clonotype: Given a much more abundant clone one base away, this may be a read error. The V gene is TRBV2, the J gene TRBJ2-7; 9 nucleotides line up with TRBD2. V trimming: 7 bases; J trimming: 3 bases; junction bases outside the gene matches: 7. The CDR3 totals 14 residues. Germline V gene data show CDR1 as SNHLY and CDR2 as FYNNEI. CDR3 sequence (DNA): TGTGCCAGCATTCCTCCTAGCGGGGACTACGAGCAGTACTTC. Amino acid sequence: CASIPPSGDYEQYF.

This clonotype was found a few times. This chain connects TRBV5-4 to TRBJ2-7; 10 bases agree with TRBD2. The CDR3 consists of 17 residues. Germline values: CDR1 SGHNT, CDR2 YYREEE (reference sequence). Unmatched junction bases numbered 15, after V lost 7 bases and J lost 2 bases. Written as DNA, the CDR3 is TGTGCCAGCGGTCCGGCCGGGACGAGCGGGGGGGCCTACGAGCAGTACTTC. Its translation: CASGPAGTSGGAYEQYF.

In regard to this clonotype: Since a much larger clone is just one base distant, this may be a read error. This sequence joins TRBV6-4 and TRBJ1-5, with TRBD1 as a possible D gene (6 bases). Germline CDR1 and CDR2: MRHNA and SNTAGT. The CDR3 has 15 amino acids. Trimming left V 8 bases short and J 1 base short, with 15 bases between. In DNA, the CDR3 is TGTGCCAGCTCCTCTCAGGGGTTCAGCAATCAGCCCCAGCATTTT. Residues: CASSSQGFSNQPQHF.

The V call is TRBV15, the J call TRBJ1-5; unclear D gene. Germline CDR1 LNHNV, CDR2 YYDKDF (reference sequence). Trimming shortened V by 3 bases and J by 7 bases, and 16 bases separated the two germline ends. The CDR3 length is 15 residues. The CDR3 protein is CATSRDHGFGQPQHF. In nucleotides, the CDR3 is TGTGCCACCAGCAGGGACCATGGGTTTGGCCAGCCCCAGCATTTT. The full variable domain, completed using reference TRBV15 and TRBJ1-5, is DAMVIQNPRYQVTQFGKPVTLSCSQTLNHNVMYWYQQKSSQAPKLLFHYYDKDFNNEADTPDNFQSRRPNTSFCFLDIRSPGLGDTAMYLCATSRDHGFGQPQHFGDGTRLSIL.

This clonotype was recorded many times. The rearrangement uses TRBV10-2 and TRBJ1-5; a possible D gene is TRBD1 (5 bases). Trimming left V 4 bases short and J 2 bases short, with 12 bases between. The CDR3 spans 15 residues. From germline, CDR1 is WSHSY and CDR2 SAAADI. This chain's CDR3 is CASSALTGGNQPQHF. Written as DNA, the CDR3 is TGCGCCAGCAGTGCTTTGACGGGGGGCAATCAGCCCCAGCATTTT.

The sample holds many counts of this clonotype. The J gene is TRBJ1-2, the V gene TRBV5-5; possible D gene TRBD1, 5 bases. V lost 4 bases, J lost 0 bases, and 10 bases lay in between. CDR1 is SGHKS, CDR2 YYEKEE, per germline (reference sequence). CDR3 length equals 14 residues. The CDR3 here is CASSRDYANYGYTF. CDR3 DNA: TGTGCCAGCAGCCGGGACTACGCTAACTATGGCTACACCTTC.

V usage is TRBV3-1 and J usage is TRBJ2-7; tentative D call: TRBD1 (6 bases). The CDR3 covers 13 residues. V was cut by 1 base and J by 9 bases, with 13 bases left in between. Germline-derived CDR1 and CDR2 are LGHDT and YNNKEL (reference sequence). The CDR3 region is CASSQARQVRQYF. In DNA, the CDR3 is TGTGCCAGCAGCCAAGCCCGACAGGTCCGGCAGTACTTC.

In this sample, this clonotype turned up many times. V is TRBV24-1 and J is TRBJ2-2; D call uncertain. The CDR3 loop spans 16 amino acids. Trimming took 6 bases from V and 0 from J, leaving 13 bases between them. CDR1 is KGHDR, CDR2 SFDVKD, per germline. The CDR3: CATSTHDPPNTGELFF. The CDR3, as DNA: TGTGCCACCAGTACACATGACCCCCCGAACACCGGGGAGCTGTTTTTT.

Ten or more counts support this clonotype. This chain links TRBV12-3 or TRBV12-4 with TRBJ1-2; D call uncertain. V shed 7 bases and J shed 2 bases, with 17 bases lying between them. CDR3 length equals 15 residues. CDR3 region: CASTPYRKGNYGYTF. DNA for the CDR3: TGTGCCAGCACTCCTTATCGTAAAGGAAACTATGGCTACACCTTC.

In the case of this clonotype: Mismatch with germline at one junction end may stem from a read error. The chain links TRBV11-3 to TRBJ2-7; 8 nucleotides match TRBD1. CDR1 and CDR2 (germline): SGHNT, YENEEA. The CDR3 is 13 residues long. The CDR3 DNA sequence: TGTACCAGCAGCGGTACAGGGGGCTACGAGCAGTACTTC. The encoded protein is CTSSGTGGYEQYF.

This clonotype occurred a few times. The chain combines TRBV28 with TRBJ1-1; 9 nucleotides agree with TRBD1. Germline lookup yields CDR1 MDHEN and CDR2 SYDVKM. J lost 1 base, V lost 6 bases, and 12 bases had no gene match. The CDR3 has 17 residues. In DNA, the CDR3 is TGTGCCAGCAGGCCCCCCCGGGACAGGGTATGGAACACTGAAGCTTTCTTT. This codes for CASRPPRDRVWNTEAFF.

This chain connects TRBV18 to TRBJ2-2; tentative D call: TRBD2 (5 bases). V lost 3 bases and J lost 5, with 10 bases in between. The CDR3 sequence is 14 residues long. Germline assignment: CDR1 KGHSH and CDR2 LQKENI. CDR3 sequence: CASSPSRGTGELFF. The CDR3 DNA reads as TGTGCCAGCTCACCCAGTCGGGGAACCGGGGAGCTGTTTTTT.

The CDR3 nucleotides are TGCGCCAGCAGCATAGACAGTCAAGGACCCCAAGAGACCCAGTACTTC. This codes for CASSIDSQGPQETQYF. The chain is built from TRBV5-1 and TRBJ2-5; TRBD1 is a possible D gene (5 bases). The germline V gene encodes CDR1 SGHRS and CDR2 YFSETQ. The CDR3 has 16 residues. The V and J ends lost 4 bases and 1 base respectively, with 17 bases between them.

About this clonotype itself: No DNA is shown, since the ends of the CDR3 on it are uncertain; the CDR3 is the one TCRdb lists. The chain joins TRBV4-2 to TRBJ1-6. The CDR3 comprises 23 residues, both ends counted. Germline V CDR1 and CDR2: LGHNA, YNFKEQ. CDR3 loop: CASSPSSLSEQYFGPANNSPLHF.

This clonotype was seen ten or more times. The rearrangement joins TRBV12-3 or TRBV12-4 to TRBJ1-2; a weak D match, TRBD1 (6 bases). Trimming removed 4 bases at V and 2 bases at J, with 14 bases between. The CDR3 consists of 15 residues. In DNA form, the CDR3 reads TGTGCCAGCAGTTCGAGACAGGATACAAACTATGGCTACACCTTC. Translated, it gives CASSSRQDTNYGYTF.

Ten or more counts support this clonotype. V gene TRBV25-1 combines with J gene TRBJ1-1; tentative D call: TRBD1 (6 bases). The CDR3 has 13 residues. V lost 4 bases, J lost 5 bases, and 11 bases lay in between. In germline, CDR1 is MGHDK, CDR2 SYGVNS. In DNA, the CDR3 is TGTGCCAGCAGTGCAACAGGGAGGACTGAAGCTTTCTTT. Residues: CASSATGRTEAFF.

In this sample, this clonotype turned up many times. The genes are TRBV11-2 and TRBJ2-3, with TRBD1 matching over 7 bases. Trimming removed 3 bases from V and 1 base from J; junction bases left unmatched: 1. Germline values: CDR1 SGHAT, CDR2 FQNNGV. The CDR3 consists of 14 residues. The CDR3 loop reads CASSFDRGTDTQYF. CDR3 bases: TGTGCCAGCAGCTTCGACAGGGGCACAGATACGCAGTATTTT.

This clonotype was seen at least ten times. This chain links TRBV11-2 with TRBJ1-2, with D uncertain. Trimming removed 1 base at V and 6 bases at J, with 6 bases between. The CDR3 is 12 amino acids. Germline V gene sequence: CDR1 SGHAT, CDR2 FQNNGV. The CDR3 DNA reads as TGTGCCAGCAGCTTAGGGAGTAATGGCTACACCTTC. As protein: CASSLGSNGYTF. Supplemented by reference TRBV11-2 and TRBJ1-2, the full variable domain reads EAGVAQSPRYKIIEKRQSVAFWCNPISGHATLYWYQQILGQGPKLLIQFQNNGVVDDSQLPKDRFSAERLKGVDSTLKIQPAKLEDSAVYLCASSLGSNGYTFGSGTRLTVV.

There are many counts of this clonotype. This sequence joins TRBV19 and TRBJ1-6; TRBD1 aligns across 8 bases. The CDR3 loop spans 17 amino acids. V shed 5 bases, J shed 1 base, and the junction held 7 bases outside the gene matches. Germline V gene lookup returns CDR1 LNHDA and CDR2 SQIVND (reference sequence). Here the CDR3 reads CASSPRQGWSYNSPLHF. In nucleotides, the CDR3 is TGTGCCAGTAGTCCTCGACAGGGGTGGTCCTATAATTCACCCCTCCACTTT. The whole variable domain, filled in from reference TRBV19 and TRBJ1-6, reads DGGITQSPKYLFRKEGQNVTLSCEQNLNHDAMYWYRQDPGQGLRLIYYSQIVNDFQKGDIAEGYSVSREKKESFPLTVTSAQKNPTAFYLCASSPRQGWSYNSPLHFGNGTRLTVT.

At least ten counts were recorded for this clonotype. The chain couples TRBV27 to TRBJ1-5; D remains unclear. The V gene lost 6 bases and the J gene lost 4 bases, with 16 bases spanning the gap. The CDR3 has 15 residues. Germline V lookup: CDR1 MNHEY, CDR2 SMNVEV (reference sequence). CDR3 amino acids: CASRPFGRINQPQHF. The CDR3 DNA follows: TGTGCCAGCAGGCCGTTCGGACGGATAAATCAGCCCCAGCATTTT.